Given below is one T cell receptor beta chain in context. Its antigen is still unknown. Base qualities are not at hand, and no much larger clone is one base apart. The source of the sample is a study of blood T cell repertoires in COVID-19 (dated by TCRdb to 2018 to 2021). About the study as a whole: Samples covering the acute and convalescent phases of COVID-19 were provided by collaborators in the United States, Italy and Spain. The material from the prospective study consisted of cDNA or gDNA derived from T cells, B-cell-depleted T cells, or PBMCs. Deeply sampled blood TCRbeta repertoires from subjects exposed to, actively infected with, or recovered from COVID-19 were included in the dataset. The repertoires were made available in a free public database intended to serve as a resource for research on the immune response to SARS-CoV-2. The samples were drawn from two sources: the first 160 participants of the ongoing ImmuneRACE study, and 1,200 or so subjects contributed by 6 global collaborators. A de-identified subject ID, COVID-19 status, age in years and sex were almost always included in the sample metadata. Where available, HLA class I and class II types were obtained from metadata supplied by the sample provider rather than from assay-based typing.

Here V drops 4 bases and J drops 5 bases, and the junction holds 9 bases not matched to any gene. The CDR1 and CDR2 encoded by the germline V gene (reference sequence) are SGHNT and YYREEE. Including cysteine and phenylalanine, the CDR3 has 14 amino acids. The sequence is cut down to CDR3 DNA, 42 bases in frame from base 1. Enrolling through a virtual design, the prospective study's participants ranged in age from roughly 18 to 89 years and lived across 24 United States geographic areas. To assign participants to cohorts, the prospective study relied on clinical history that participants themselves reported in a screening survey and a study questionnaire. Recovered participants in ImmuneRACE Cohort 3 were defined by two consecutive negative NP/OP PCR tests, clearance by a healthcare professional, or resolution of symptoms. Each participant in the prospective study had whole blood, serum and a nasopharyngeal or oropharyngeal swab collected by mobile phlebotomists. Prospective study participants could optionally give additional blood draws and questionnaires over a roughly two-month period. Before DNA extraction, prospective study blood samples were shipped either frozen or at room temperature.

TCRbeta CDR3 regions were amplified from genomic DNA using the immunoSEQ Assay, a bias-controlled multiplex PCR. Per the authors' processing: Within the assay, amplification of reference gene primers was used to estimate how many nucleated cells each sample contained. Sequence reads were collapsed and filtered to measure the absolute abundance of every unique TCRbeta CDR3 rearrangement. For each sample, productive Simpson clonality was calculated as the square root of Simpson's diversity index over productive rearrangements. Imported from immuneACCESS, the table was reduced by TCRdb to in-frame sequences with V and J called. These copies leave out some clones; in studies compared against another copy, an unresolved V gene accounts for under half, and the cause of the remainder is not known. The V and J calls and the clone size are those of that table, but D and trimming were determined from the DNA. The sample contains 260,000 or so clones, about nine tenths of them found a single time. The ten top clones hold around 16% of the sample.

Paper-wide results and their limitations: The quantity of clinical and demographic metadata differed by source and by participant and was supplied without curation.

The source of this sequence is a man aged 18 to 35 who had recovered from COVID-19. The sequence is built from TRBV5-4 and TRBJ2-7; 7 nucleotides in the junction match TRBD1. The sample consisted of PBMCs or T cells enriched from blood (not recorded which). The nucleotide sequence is TGTGCCAGCAGCCGATCGACAGGGACGGACGAGCAGTACTTC. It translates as CASSRSTGTDEQYF.